This T cell receptor beta chain emerged from a study of blood T cells in healthy people across ages. Whole-study findings and limits: CMV status of donors was not determined, possibly confounding expanded clonotype changes.

PCR was performed a second time for about 7 to 12 cycles using a sample-barcoded 5' primer and a J-beta primer mix. TCRdb analysed the 5' RACE reads with MiXCR anew, one entry per CDR3 protein. The table has about 1.4 million distinct CDR3 sequences, around 59% seen once. CDR3 length equals 15 residues. Trimming took off 0 bases at V and 1 base at J, with 4 bases between the two ends. Germline CDR1 is MNHNS and CDR2 is SASEGT. Remarks on this clonotype: The antigen is not known.

This sequence originates from a young man in good health. Input material: blood. The chain joins TRBV6-1 to TRBJ1-6; D gene uncertain. CDR3 nucleotides: TGTGCCAGCAGTGAAGCGGGATCCTATAATTCACCCCTCCACTTT. Translated: CASSEAGSYNSPLHF.